Following are 23 T cell receptor beta chains from one sample sequenced in a study of cytomegalovirus exposure and HLA in healthy donors. PCR involved 60 Vbeta and 13 Jbeta primers. Generated by immunoSEQ multiplex PCR, the TCRdb table keeps only in-frame clones and is missing some. This table has 90,000 to 100,000 clones, about 80% appearing once. Sequencing was carried out using PBMCs. Receptors were obtained from a man aged 35-49 years in good health and CMV-seronegative.

Details on this clone: At the DNA level, this CDR3 is encoded by other sequences in the same sample as well. This chain connects TRBV4-2 to TRBJ1-2; D possibly corresponds to TRBD1 (6 bases). Germline loops: CDR1 LGHNA, CDR2 YNFKEQ. V gave up 6 bases and J gave up 8 bases, with 16 bases separating them. The CDR3 consists of 13 residues. The chain's CDR3 is CASSQVGQSGYTF. The CDR3 DNA sequence: TGTGCCAGCAGTCAGGTTGGACAGAGCGGCTACACCTTC.

In regard to this clone: The sample carries other DNA sequences with the same CDR3. The chain couples TRBV30 to TRBJ2-1; TRBD1 might be the D (6 bases). The CDR3 is 14 amino acids. Trimming removed 2 bases at V and 8 bases at J, with 16 bases between. Germline V lookup: CDR1 GTSNPN, CDR2 SVGIG (reference sequence). CDR3 in DNA: TGTGCCTGGAGTTCCGCCCCAGGGGCCTATGAGCAGTTCTTC. It yields the protein CAWSSAPGAYEQFF.

The chain has TRBV7-2 and TRBJ2-5; D is uncertain. CDR3 size: 13 residues. Looked up from germline, CDR1 is SGHTA and CDR2 is FQGNSA. Trimming took 3 bases from V and 5 from J, leaving 10 bases between them. The DNA of the CDR3 is TGTGCCAGCAGCTTGGGCAGAAAGGAGACCCAGTACTTC. Translation gives CASSLGRKETQYF.

V is TRBV6-1 and J is TRBJ2-3, with 11 nucleotides matching TRBD2. V dropped 2 bases and J dropped 2; count of bases not matched to a gene: 6. CDR1 and CDR2 (germline): MNHNS, SASEGT. CDR3 size: 17 residues. The CDR3 DNA is TGTGCCAGCAGTGAACAGACTAGCGGGGTAACCACAGATACGCAGTATTTT. Translating it yields CASSEQTSGVTTDTQYF.

The V call is TRBV7-9, the J call TRBJ2-4, with TRBD1 as a possible D gene (6 bases). CDR3 length: 14 residues. V gave up 5 bases and J gave up 8 bases, with 16 bases separating them. Germline CDR1 reads SEHNR; CDR2 reads FQNEAQ (reference sequence). The CDR3 DNA follows: TGTGCCAGCAGCACCCGGGACAAATTGTACATTCAGTACTTC. It codes for CASSTRDKLYIQYF. Based on the CDR3 plus reference TRBV7-9 and TRBJ2-4, the full variable domain is DTGVSQNPRHKITKRGQNVTFRCDPISEHNRLYWYRQTLGQGPEFLTYFQNEAQLEKSRLLSDRFSAERPKGSFSTLEIQRTEQGDSAMYLCASSTRDKLYIQYFGAGTRLSVL.

This chain links TRBV9 with TRBJ2-3; 8 bases map to TRBD2. The CDR3 sequence is 15 residues long. The J segment lost 1 base and the V segment lost 0 bases, leaving 1 base of the junction unmatched. Germline V CDR1 and CDR2: SGDLS, YYNGEE. Here the CDR3 DNA reads TGTGCCAGCAGCGTAGGTAGCGGGGGCACAGATACGCAGTATTTT. Translation: CASSVGSGGTDTQYF.

The V call is TRBV2, the J call TRBJ2-5, with 8 bases identical to TRBD1. Germline-derived CDR1 and CDR2 are SNHLY and FYNNEI. The CDR3 sequence is 14 residues long. The ends lost 7 bases at V and 2 bases at J; junction bases unmatched: 6. This chain's CDR3 is CASIPDRVQETQYF. As DNA, the CDR3 is TGTGCCAGCATCCCGGACAGGGTACAAGAGACCCAGTACTTC.

This clone came up a few times. V gene TRBV4-2 combines with J gene TRBJ2-5; 7 bases fit TRBD2. The assigned J gene may be wrong: the sequence end matches TRBJ2-7 better. CDR1 and CDR2 (germline): LGHNA, YNFKEQ. The CDR3 is made up of 16 amino acids. The CDR3: CASSHLTGRGAYEQYF. CDR3 DNA sequence: TGTGCCAGCAGCCACCTAACCGGCCGGGGGGCCTACGAGCAGTACTTC.

This clone was picked up one time. The DNA of the CDR3 is TGTGCCAGCTCACATGACGGACTGGCATATAATTCACCCCTCCACTTT. This translates into CASSHDGLAYNSPLHF. The chain has TRBV18 and TRBJ1-6; the D is unclear. The CDR3 is 16 residues long. CDR1 is KGHSH, CDR2 LQKENI, per germline. The V gene lost 4 bases and the J gene lost 4 bases, with 14 bases spanning the gap.

Details on this clone: A read error may produce the germline difference seen at one junction end. This sequence joins TRBV7-9 and TRBJ2-7; 7 nucleotides line up with TRBD2. Germline lookup yields CDR1 SEHNR and CDR2 FQNEAQ (reference sequence). The CDR3 runs to 15 residues. The CDR3 DNA reads as TGTTCCAGCAGCTTAATAGGCGGGAGTAGGGACGAGCAGTACTTC. It translates to CSSSLIGGSRDEQYF.

The CDR3 sequence is CASSDDTNTEAFF. CDR3 DNA sequence: TGTGCCAGCAGCGACGACACGAACACTGAAGCTTTCTTT. This chain connects TRBV2 to TRBJ1-1; no firm D call. CDR3 length: 13 amino acids. The germline V gene encodes CDR1 SNHLY and CDR2 FYNNEI. V lost 6 bases and J lost 1, with 9 bases in between.

The CDR3 nucleotides read TGTGCCAGTTCCGGACAGGGGTCGGCCGGGGAGCTGTTTTTT. Translation: CASSGQGSAGELFF. V usage is TRBV7-6 and J usage is TRBJ2-2; 9 nucleotides match TRBD1. This CDR3 is 14 amino acids long. Germline values: CDR1 SGHVS, CDR2 FNYEAQ. Losses at the gene ends were 9 bases for V and 6 bases for J; bases not matched to a gene: 8.

The chain recombines TRBV29-1 with TRBJ2-2, with D tentatively TRBD1 (6 bases). Trimming left V 6 bases short and J 4 bases short, with 15 bases between. CDR1 is SQVTM and CDR2 is ANQGSEA in the germline V gene. The CDR3 is 14 amino acids. CDR3 coding DNA: TGCAGCGTGACCCGGGACACCTTCACCGGGGAGCTGTTTTTT. Protein sequence: CSVTRDTFTGELFF.

The J gene is TRBJ2-5, the V gene TRBV18; the D is unclear. V lost 3 bases and J lost 3, with 8 bases in between. Germline-derived CDR1 and CDR2 are KGHSH and LQKENI. This CDR3 has 13 residues. The CDR3 sequence is CASSPIREETQYF. CDR3 in DNA: TGTGCCAGCTCACCTATCCGAGAAGAGACCCAGTACTTC.

V gene TRBV13 combines with J gene TRBJ1-2, with 8 bases matching TRBD1. In germline, CDR1 is PRHDT, CDR2 FYEKMQ (reference sequence). The CDR3 runs to 12 residues. Trimming at V came to 9 bases and at J to 6 bases, leaving 6 bases not matched to a gene. CDR3 in amino acids: CASGTGNHGYTF. CDR3 in DNA: TGTGCCAGTGGGACAGGCAACCATGGCTACACCTTC.

The chain links TRBV5-1 to TRBJ2-5, with TRBD2 matching 11 bases. The CDR3 length is 14 residues. Looked up from germline, CDR1 is SGHRS and CDR2 is YFSETQ. V shed 4 bases and J 7 bases; nucleotides not matched to a gene: 6. The CDR3 protein is CASSTTSGTVTQYF. DNA for the CDR3: TGCGCCAGCAGCACGACTAGCGGGACGGTGACCCAGTACTTC.

The chain has TRBV7-8 and TRBJ2-1; 7 positions agree with TRBD1. The CDR3 length is 18 residues. Per the germline V gene, CDR1 is SGHVS and CDR2 is FQNEAQ. V lost 4 bases and J lost 0; bases outside the gene matches: 12. The CDR3 region has the DNA TGTGCCAGCAGCTCCCAACCCGGACAGGTGCCCTCCTACAATGAGCAGTTCTTC. Residues: CASSSQPGQVPSYNEQFF.

The chain couples TRBV28 to TRBJ1-2, with D tentatively TRBD1 (6 bases). The germline V gene has CDR1 MDHEN and CDR2 SYDVKM. Between the trimmed V and J ends, which lost 6 bases and 3 bases, there was a span of 17 bases. The CDR3 covers 15 residues. The CDR3 DNA reads TGTGCCAGCAGCACGATCAGGGGAAGCTACTATGGCTACACCTTC. Amino acids: CASSTIRGSYYGYTF.

This clone was picked up one time. This sequence joins TRBV5-1 and TRBJ1-5; D is unresolved. V was trimmed by 0 bases and J by 0 bases, leaving 4 bases between them. The germline V gene encodes CDR1 SGHRS and CDR2 YFSETQ. The CDR3 spans 14 residues. As DNA, the CDR3 is TGCGCCAGCAGCTTGGATAATAGCAATCAGCCCCAGCATTTT. Translating it yields CASSLDNSNQPQHF.

The chain joins TRBV5-8 to TRBJ1-5, with 9 bases fitting TRBD1. Per germline, CDR1 SGHTS and CDR2 YDEGEE. The CDR3 has 15 amino acids. The ends lost 4 bases at V and 6 bases at J; junction bases unmatched: 8. CDR3 loop: CASSRTGEAAQPQHF. The CDR3 DNA reads as TGTGCCAGCAGCCGGACAGGGGAAGCCGCTCAGCCCCAGCATTTT.

A single count supports this clone. The V and J genes are TRBV4-2 and TRBJ2-3; 10 bases align to TRBD2. Germline V gene lookup returns CDR1 LGHNA and CDR2 YNFKEQ. The CDR3 is made up of 17 amino acids. Losses at the gene ends were 4 bases for V and 2 bases for J; bases not matched to a gene: 9. CDR3 sequence: CASSPILAGANTDTQYF. CDR3 nucleotide sequence: TGTGCCAGCAGCCCGATCCTAGCGGGGGCTAACACAGATACGCAGTATTTT.

This CDR3 reads CASSWTGIPNEKLFF. The CDR3 nucleotides read TGTGCCAGCAGCTGGACAGGGATCCCTAATGAAAAACTGTTTTTT. The chain links TRBV5-8 to TRBJ1-4; 8 bases match TRBD1. With 3 bases clipped from V and 3 bases from J, the junction kept 4 bases outside the gene matches. The CDR3 is 15 residues long. Germline CDR1 SGHTS, CDR2 YDEGEE.

V and J are TRBV30 and TRBJ1-2, with D possibly TRBD1 on 5 matching bases. The CDR3 is 13 amino acids. Trimming took 4 bases from V and 7 from J, leaving 16 bases between them. Per germline, CDR1 GTSNPN and CDR2 SVGIG (reference sequence). In DNA, the CDR3 is TGTGCCTGGAAGCACAAGGAGGGGAGTGGCTACACCTTC. This sequence encodes CAWKHKEGSGYTF.